This T cell receptor (beta chain) was captured in a study of beta chain features in type 1 diabetes. Study-level results: TCRB CDR3 length was moderately but significantly reduced in all four CD4+ subsets of Type 1 diabetes patients. Type 1 diabetes patients showed fewer insertions and more deletions at VDJ junctions.

Purity (above 95%) was reached by all sorted populations. The CDR3 sequence is 14 residues long. The germline CDR1 and CDR2 sequences are MDHEN and SYDVKM. V was trimmed by 5 bases and J by 3 bases, leaving 13 bases between them. This clone was observed a few times. Antigen unknown. The study reverse transcribed the entire isolated RNA, so it sequenced expressed TCRB transcripts. Generated by immunoSEQ multiplex PCR, the TCRdb table keeps only in-frame clones and is missing some. The sample has about 150,000 clones, approximately 8.4% seen once. The sequencing sample was made of central memory CD4+ T cells from blood. The clonotype was recovered from a man aged 18 to 29 with type 1 diabetes. The chain carries TRBV28 and TRBJ1-2; D may be TRBD1 (6 bases). CDR3 region: CASSTGNFHYGYTF. CDR3 bases: TGTGCCAGCAGTACAGGGAACTTCCACTATGGCTACACCTTC.